One TCR beta chain is described in this entry. Original processing notes: Quantification of nucleated cells was approximated via reference gene primer amplification. Method: immunoSEQ multiplex PCR; TCRdb's copy keeps in-frame clones and lacks some. The DNA was the basis for D and trimming; V, J and clone size are from that table. The sample contains roughly 200,000 clones, approximately 81% of which appear only once. V lost 8 bases, J lost 4 bases, and 17 bases lay in between. This CDR3 comprises 14 residues. Germline assignment: CDR1 SNHLY and CDR2 FYNNEI. The data originate from a study of blood T cell repertoires in COVID-19. Study overall: Both acute and convalescent COVID-19 samples were obtained from the United States, Italy and Spain. Nucleic acid was either cDNA or gDNA, and it came from T cells, B-cell-depleted T cells, or PBMCs.

This TCR came from a woman of 80 years or more with active or convalescent COVID-19. The V and J genes are TRBV2 and TRBJ2-5; D possibly corresponds to TRBD1 (5 bases). What was sequenced was peripheral blood. The CDR3 region is CASRRLPRGETQYF. The CDR3 bases are TGTGCCAGCCGGAGACTCCCAAGGGGAGAGACCCAGTACTTC.